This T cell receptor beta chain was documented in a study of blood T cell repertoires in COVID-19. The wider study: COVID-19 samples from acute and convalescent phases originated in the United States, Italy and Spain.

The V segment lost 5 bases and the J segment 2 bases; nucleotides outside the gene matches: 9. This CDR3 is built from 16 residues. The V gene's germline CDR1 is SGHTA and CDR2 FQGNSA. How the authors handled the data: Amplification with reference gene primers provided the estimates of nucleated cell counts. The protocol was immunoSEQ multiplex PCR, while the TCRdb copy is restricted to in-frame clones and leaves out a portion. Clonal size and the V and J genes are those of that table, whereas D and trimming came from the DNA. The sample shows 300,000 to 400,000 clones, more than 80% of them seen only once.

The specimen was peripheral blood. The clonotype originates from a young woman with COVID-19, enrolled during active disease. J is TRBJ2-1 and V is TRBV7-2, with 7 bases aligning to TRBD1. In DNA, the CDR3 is TGTGCCAGCAGCCAACAGGGTGGGACAGCCTACAATGAGCAGTTCTTC. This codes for CASSQQGGTAYNEQFF.